This T cell receptor beta chain was found in a study of human T cells and chemical hapten exposure. TCRdb redid the calling of the RACE reads with MiXCR, one entry per CDR3 protein. The sample shows 380,000 or so distinct CDR3 sequences, approximately 4.4% of them seen only once. Trimming cost V 3 bases and J 0 bases; bases outside gene matches: 6. This CDR3 spans 16 amino acids. Germline V gives CDR1 SGHRS, CDR2 YFSETQ. Documented time point: patch test 1, 2 weeks after DPC sensitization. Stated treatment: therapeutic diphenylcyclopropenone sensitization with weekly scalp DPC. The chain recombines TRBV5-1 with TRBJ2-3; 8 bases match TRBD1. This TCR was recovered from a woman aged 50 to 65 with alopecia areata. Some clones in this sample may be carry-over from other donors' samples. The input for sequencing was whole blood, taken in connection with sensitization to the hapten diphenylcyclopropenone (DPC). The DNA for the CDR3 is TGCGCCAGCAGCTCGGACAGGGTTTCTAGCACAGATACGCAGTATTTT. Translation: CASSSDRVSSTDTQYF.